This T cell receptor beta chain comes out of a study of response to subunit inactivated influenza vaccine. MiXCR, run by TCRdb on the RT-PCR reads, gives a single entry per CDR3 protein. Here the sample spans about 520,000 distinct CDR3 sequences, about 25% being singletons. Germline lookup yields CDR1 SGHNT and CDR2 YYREEE (reference sequence). The CDR3 covers 15 residues. Trimming at V came to 0 bases and at J to 4 bases, leaving 3 bases not matched to a gene. This clonotype was detected a few times. The sequence came from a man between 50 and 59 years old who received an inactivated influenza vaccine. The chain employs TRBV5-4 and TRBJ2-1, with 8 bases that match TRBD2. This sample comprised CD4+ T cells sorted from PBMCs, obtained more than 4 days after vaccination. CDR3 residues: CASSLGAGDYNEQFF. CDR3 coding DNA: TGTGCCAGCAGCTTGGGAGCGGGAGATTACAATGAGCAGTTCTTC.